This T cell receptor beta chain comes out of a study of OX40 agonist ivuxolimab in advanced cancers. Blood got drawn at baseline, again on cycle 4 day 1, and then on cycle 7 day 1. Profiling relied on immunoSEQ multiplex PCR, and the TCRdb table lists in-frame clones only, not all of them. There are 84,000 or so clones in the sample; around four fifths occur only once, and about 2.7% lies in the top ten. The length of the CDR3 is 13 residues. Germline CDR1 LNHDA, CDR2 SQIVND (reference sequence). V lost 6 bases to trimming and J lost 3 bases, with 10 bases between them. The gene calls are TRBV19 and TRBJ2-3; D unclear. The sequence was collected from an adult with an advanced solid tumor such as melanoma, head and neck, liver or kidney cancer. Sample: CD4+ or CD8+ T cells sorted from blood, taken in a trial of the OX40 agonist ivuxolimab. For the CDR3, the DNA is TGTGCCAGTAGGACGGTCGGGACAGATACGCAGTATTTT. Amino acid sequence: CASRTVGTDTQYF.